One and the same sample provided the 5 T cell receptor beta chains below, sequenced in a study of T cells after yellow fever vaccination. TCRdb independently ran MiXCR on the 5' RACE reads; one entry per CDR3 protein. The table records hundreds of thousands of distinct CDR3 sequences, under 20% of them present only once. The material was PBMCs, obtained before the yellow fever booster vaccination. The receptors were gathered from a man between 18 and 29 years old who received the YFV17D yellow fever vaccine.

This chain uses TRBV3-1 with TRBJ1-6, with 7 bases identical to TRBD1. This CDR3 is built from 15 residues. Germline V CDR1 and CDR2: LGHDT, YNNKEL (reference sequence). V shed 7 bases, J shed 5 bases, and the junction held 8 bases outside the gene matches. The CDR3 is CASTRGGRNNSPLHF. The DNA of the CDR3 is TGTGCCAGCACCCGAGGGGGCAGGAATAATTCACCCCTCCACTTT.

The chain has TRBV6-5 and TRBJ2-1, with D perhaps matching TRBD2 (5 bases). CDR3 size: 14 residues. The V gene lost 6 bases and the J gene lost 2 bases, with 11 bases spanning the gap. Germline CDR1 MNHEY, CDR2 SVGAGI. DNA of the CDR3: TGTGCCAGCAGCCGGACTCAACCCTACAATGAGCAGTTCTTC. Its translation is CASSRTQPYNEQFF.

This clonotype was seen at least ten times. The chain recombines TRBV28 with TRBJ1-1; the D gene is possibly TRBD1 (6 bases). There are 12 residues in the CDR3. The germline CDR1 and CDR2 sequences are MDHEN and SYDVKM. Trimming removed 7 bases at V and 8 bases at J, with 14 bases between. The CDR3: CASISPGGEAFF. The CDR3 DNA reads as TGTGCCAGCATCTCACCGGGGGGCGAAGCTTTCTTT. Based on the CDR3 plus reference TRBV28 and TRBJ1-1, the full variable domain is DVKVTQSSRYLVKRTGEKVFLECVQDMDHENMFWYRQDPGLGLRLIYFSYDVKMKEKGDIPEGYSVSREKKERFSLILESASTNQTSMYLCASISPGGEAFFGQGTRLTVV.

This rearrangement joins TRBV7-6 to TRBJ2-3; D unclear. The CDR3 is made up of 14 amino acids. Germline V CDR1 and CDR2: SGHVS, FNYEAQ. The V end lost 4 bases, the J end lost 0 bases, and 8 bases lay between the germline ends. The CDR3 bases are TGTGCCAGCAGCTACGCGACTAGCACAGATACGCAGTATTTT. It specifies CASSYATSTDTQYF.

The chain recombines TRBV4-2 with TRBJ2-7; the D is unclear. Trimming left V 3 bases short and J 0 bases short, with 12 bases between. The CDR3 is made up of 15 amino acids. Germline CDR1 reads LGHNA; CDR2 reads YNFKEQ. The CDR3 is CASSQSLHSSYEQYV. CDR3 coding DNA: TGTGCCAGCAGCCAGTCCCTCCATAGCTCCTACGAGCAGTACGTC.